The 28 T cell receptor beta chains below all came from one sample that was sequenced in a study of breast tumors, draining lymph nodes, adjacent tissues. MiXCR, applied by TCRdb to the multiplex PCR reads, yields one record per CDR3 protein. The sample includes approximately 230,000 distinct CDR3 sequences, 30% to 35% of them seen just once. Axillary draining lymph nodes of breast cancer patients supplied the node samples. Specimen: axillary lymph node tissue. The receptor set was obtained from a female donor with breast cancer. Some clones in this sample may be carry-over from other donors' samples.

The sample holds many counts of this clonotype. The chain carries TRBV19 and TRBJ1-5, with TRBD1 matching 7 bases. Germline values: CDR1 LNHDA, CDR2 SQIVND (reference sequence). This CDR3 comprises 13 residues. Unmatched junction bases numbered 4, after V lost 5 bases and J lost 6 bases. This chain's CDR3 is CASSETGSQPQHF. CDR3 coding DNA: TGTGCCAGTAGTGAGACAGGGTCTCAGCCCCAGCATTTT.

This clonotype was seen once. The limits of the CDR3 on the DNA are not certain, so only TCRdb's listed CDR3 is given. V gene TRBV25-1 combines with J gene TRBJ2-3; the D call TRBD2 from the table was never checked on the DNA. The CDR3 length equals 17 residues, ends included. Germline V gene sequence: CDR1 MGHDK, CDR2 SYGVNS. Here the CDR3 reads CACSAREPRGVGDTQYF.

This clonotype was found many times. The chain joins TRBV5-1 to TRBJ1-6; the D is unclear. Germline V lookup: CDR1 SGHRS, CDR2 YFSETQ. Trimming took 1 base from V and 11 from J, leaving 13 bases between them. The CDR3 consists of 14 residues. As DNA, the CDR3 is TGCGCCAGCAGCTTGATGGGGTCTGAGCCACCCCTCCACTTT. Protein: CASSLMGSEPPLHF. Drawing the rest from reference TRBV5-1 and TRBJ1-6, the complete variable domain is KAGVTQTPRYLIKTRGQQVTLSCSPISGHRSVSWYQQTPGQGLQFLFEYFSETQRNKGNFPGRFSGRQFSNSRSEMNVSTLELGDSALYLCASSLMGSEPPLHFGNGTRLTVT.

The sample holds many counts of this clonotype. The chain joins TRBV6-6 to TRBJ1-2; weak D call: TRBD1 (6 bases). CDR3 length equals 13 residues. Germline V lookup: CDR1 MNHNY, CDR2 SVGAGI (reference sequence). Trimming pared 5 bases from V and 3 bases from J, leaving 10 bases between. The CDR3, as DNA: TGTGCCAGCAGTACCCCAGGGGACTATGGCTACACCTTC. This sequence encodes CASSTPGDYGYTF.

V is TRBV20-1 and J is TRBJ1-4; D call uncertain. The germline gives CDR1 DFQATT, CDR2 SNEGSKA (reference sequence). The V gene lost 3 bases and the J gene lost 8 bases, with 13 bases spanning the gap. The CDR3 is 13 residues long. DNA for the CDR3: TGCAGTGCTAGCCCCCATCGACGCGAAAAACTGTTTTTT. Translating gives CSASPHRREKLFF.

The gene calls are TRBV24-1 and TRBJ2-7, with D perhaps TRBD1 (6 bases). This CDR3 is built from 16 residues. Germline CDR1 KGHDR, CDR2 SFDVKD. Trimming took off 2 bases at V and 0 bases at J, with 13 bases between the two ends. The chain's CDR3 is CATSDSRGQGSYEQYF. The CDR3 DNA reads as TGTGCCACCAGTGATTCCCGGGGACAAGGCTCCTACGAGCAGTACTTC.

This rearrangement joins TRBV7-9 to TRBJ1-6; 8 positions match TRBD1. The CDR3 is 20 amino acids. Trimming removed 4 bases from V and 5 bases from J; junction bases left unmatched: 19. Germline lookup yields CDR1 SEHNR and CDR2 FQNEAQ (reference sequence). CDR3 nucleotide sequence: TGTGCCAGCAGCTCGCCCTCTGGACAGGGCGCCGGTGGGCATAATTCACCCCTCCACTTT. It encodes CASSSPSGQGAGGHNSPLHF.

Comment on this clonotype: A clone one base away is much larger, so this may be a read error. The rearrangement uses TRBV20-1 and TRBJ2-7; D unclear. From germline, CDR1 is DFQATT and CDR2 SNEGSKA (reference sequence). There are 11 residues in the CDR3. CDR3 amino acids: CSARDSYEQSF. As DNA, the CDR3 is TGCAGTGCTAGAGATTCCTACGAGCAGTCCTTC.

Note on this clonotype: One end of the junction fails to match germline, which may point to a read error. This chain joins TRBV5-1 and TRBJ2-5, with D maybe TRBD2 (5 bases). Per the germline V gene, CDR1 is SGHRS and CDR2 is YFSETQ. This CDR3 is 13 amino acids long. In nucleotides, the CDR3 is TGCGCCAGCAGCTTGGCCCTTATGGGCGGGCAAGACTTT. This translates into CASSLALMGGQDF. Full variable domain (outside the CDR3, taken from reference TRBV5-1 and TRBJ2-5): KAGVTQTPRYLIKTRGQQVTLSCSPISGHRSVSWYQQTPGQGLQFLFEYFSETQRNKGNFPGRFSGRQFSNSRSEMNVSTLELGDSALYLCASSLALMGGQDFGPGTRLLVL.

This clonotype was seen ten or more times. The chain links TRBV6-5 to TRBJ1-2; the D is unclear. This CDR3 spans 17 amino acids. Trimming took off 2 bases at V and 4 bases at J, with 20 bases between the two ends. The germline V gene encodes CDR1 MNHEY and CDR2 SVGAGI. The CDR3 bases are TGTGCCAGCAGTTACGCCCGTCAACTAAATTCTGGCTATGGCTACACCTTC. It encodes CASSYARQLNSGYGYTF.

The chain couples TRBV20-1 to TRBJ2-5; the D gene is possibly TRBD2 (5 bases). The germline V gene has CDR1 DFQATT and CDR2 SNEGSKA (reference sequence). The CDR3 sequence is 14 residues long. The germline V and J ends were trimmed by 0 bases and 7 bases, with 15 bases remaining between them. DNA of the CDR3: TGCAGTGCTAGAGAGCGGGTAGCTGGTGGGACCCAGTACTTC. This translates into CSARERVAGGTQYF.

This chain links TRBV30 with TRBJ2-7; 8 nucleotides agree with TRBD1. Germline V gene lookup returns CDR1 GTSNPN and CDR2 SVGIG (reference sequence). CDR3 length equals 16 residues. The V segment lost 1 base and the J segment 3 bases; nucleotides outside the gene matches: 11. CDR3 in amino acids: CAWSDSSGTGNYEQYF. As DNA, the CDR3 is TGTGCCTGGAGTGACTCCTCCGGGACAGGCAACTACGAGCAGTACTTC.

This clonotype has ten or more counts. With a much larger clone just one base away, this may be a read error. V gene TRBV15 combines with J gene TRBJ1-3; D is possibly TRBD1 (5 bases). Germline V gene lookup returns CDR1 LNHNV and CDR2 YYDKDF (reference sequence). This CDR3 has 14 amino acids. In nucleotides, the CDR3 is TGTGCCACCAGCAGAGACAGGGCTGGAAGCACCATATATTTT. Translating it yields CATSRDRAGSTIYF.

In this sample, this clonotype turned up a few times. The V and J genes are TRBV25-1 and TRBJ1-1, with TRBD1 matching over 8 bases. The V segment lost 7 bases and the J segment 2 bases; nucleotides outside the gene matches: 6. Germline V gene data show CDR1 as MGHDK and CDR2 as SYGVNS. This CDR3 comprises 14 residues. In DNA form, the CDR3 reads TGTGCCAGCATCAGGACAGGGTTCAACACTGAAGCTTTCTTT. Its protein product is CASIRTGFNTEAFF.

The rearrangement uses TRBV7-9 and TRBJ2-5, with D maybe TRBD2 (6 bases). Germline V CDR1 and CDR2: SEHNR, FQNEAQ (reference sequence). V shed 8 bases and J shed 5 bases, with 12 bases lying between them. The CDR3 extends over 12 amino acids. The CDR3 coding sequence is TGTGCCAGCCTATATGGAGGGGAGACCCAGTACTTC. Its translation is CASLYGGETQYF.

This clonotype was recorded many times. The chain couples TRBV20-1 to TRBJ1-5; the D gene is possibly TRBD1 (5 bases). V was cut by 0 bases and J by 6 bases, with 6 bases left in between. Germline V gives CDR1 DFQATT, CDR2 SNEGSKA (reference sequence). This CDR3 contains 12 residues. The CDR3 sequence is CSAREDIQPQHF. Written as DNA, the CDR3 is TGCAGTGCTAGAGAGGACATTCAGCCCCAGCATTTT.

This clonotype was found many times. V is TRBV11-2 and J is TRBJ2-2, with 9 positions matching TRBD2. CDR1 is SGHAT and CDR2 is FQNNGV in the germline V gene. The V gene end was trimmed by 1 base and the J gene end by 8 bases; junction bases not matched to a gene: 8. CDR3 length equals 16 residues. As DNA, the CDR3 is TGTGCCAGCAGCTTAGTGCGGGAGGGGTCAGGAGGGGAGCTGTTTTTT. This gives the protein CASSLVREGSGGELFF.

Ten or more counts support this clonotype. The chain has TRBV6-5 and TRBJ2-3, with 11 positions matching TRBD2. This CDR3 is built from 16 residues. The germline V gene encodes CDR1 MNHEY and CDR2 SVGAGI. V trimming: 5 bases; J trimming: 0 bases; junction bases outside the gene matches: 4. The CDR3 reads CASSETSGVSTDTQYF. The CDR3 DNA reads TGTGCCAGCAGTGAGACTAGCGGGGTCAGCACAGATACGCAGTATTTT.

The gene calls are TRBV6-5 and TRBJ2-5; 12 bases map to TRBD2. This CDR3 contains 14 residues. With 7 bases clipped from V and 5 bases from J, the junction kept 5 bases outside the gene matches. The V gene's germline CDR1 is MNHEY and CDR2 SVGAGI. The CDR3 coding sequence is TGTGCCAGCACTAGAACTAGCGGGAGGGAGACCCAGTACTTC. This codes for CASTRTSGRETQYF.

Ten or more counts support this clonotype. CDR3 amino acids: CASSHTGGDSGANVLTF. The CDR3 DNA is TGCGCCAGCAGCCATACAGGGGGAGACTCTGGGGCCAACGTCCTGACTTTC. The genes are TRBV4-3 and TRBJ2-6, with 8 bases identical to TRBD1. The ends lost 3 bases at V and 0 bases at J; junction bases unmatched: 4. The CDR3 consists of 17 residues. Germline CDR1 LGHNA, CDR2 YSLEER.

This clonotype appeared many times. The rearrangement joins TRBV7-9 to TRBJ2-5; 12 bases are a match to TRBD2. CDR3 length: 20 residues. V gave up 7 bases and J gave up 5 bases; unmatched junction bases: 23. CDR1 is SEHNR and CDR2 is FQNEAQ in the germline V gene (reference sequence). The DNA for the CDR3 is TGTGCCAGCACCAAGCCTCGGGGGGCTAGCGGGGGGGCGCTGGGGGAGACCCAGTACTTC. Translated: CASTKPRGASGGALGETQYF.

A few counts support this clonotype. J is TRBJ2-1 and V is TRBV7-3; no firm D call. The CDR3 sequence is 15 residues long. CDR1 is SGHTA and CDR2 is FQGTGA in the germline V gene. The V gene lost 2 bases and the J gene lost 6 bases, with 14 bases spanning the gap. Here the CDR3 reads CASSLSGQNTNEQFF. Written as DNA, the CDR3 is TGTGCCAGCAGCTTATCCGGCCAAAACACCAATGAGCAGTTCTTC.

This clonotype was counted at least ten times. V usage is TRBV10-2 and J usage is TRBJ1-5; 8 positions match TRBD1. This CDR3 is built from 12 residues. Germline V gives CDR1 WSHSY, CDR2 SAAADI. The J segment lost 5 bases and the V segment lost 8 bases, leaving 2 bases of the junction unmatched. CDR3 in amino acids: CASQTGDQPQHF. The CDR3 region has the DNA TGCGCCAGCCAGACAGGGGATCAGCCCCAGCATTTT.

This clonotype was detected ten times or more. The CDR3 region has the DNA TGTGCCAGCAGCTTTAGTGGGGAGACCCAGTACTTC. This gives the protein CASSFSGETQYF. J is TRBJ2-5 and V is TRBV11-3; D is unresolved. CDR3 size: 12 residues. Trimming cost V 3 bases and J 5 bases, with 7 bases left between them. Germline-derived CDR1 and CDR2 are SGHNT and YENEEA.

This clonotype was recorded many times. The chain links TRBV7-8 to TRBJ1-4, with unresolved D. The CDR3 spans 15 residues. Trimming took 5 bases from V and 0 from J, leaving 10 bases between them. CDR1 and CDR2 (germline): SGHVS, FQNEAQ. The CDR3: CASSQTPTTNEKLFF. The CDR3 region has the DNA TGTGCCAGCAGCCAGACACCCACAACTAATGAAAAACTGTTTTTT.

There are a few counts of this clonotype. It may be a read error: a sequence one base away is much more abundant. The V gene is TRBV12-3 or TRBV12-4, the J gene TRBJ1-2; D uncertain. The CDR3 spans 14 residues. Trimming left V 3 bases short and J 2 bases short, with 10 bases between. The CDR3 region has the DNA TGTGCCAGCAGTTTCAACACAAGAAACTATGGCTACACCTTC. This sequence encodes CASSFNTRNYGYTF.

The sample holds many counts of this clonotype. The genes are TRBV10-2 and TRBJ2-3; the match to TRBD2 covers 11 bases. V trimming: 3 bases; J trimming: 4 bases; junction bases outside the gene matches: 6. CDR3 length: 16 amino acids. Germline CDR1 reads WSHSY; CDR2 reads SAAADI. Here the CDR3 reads CASSDRTSGSPDTQYF. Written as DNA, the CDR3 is TGCGCCAGCAGTGACAGAACTAGCGGGAGCCCAGATACGCAGTATTTT.

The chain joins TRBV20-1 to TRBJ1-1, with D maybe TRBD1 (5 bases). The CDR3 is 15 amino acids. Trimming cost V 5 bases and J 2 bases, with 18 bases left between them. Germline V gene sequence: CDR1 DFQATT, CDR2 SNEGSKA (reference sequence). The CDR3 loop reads CSASRPGTSNTEAFF. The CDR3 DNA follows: TGCAGTGCTTCGCGACCAGGGACGTCCAACACTGAAGCTTTCTTT.